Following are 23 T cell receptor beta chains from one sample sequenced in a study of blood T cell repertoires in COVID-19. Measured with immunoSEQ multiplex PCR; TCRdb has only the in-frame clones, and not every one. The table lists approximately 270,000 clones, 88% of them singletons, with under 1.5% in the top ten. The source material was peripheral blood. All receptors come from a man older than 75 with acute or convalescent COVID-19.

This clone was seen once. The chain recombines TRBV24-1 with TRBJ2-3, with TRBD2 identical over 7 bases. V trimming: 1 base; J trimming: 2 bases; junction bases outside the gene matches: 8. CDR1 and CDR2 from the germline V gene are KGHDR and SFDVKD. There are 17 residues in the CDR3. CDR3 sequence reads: CATSDLEASGDTDTQYF. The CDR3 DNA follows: TGTGCCACCAGTGATTTAGAGGCTAGCGGAGACACAGATACGCAGTATTTT.

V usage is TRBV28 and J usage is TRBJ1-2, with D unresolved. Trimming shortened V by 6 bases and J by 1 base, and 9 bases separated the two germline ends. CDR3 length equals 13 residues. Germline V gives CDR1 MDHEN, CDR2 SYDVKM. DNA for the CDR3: TGTGCCAGCAGCCCGACATATAACTATGGCTACACCTTC. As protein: CASSPTYNYGYTF.

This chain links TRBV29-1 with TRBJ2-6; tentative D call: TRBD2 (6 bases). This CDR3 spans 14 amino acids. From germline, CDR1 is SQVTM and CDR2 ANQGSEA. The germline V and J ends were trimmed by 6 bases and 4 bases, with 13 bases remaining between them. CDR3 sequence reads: CSVPGVAGANVLTF. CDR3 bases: TGCAGCGTCCCGGGGGTTGCCGGGGCCAACGTCCTGACTTTC.

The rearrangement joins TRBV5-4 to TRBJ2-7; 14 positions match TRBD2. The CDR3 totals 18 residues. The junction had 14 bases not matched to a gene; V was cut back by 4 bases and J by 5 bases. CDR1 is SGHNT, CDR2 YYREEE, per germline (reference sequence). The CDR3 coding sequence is TGTGCCAGCAGCATTGGACTACGACTAGCGGGAGGGCGCCACGAGCAGTACTTC. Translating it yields CASSIGLRLAGGRHEQYF.

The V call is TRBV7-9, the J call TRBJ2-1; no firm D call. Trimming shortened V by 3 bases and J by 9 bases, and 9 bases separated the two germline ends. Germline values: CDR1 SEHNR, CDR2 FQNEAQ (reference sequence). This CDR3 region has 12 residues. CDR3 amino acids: CASSFSSGEQFF. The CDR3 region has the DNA TGTGCCAGCAGCTTTTCGAGTGGTGAGCAGTTCTTC.

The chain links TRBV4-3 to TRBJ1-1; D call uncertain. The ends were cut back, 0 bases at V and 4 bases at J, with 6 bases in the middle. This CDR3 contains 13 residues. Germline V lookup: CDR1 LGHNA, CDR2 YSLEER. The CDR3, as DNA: TGCGCCAGCAGCCAAGAACAGTTCACTGAAGCTTTCTTT. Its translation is CASSQEQFTEAFF.

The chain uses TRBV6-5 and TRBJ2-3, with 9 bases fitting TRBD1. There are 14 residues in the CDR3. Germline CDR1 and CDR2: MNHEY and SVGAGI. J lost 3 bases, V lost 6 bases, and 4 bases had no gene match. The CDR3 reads CASRLQGATDTQYF. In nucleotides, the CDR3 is TGTGCCAGCAGGTTACAGGGGGCAACAGATACGCAGTATTTT.

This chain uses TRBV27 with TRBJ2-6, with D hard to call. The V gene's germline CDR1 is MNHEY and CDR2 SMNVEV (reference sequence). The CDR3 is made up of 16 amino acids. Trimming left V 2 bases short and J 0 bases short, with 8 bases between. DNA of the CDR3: TGTGCCAGCAGTTTAGAAAAGAGCTCTGGGGCCAACGTCCTGACTTTC. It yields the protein CASSLEKSSGANVLTF.

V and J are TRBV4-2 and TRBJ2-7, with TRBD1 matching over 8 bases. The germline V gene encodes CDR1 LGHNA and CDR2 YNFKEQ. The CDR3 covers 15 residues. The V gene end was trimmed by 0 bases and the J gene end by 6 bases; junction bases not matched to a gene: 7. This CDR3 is CASSQDWTGPSEQYF. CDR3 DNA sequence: TGTGCCAGCAGCCAAGATTGGACAGGGCCTTCCGAGCAGTACTTC.

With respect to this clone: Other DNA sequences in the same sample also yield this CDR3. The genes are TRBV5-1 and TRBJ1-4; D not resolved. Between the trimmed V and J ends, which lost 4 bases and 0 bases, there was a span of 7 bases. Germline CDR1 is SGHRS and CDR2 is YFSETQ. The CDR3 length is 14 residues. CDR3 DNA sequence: TGCGCCAGCAGCCTCTCTGCAACTAATGAAAAACTGTTTTTT. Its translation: CASSLSATNEKLFF. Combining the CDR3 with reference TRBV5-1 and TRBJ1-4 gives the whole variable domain KAGVTQTPRYLIKTRGQQVTLSCSPISGHRSVSWYQQTPGQGLQFLFEYFSETQRNKGNFPGRFSGRQFSNSRSEMNVSTLELGDSALYLCASSLSATNEKLFFGSGTQLSVL.

The DNA for the CDR3 is TGTGCCAGCAGCTTAAGTCGACAGGTTAACTATGGCTACACCTTC. This sequence encodes CASSLSRQVNYGYTF. The chain recombines TRBV7-9 with TRBJ1-2; D is perhaps TRBD1 (6 bases). Germline values: CDR1 SEHNR, CDR2 FQNEAQ (reference sequence). Trimming left V 2 bases short and J 1 base short, with 11 bases between. The CDR3 contains 15 residues.

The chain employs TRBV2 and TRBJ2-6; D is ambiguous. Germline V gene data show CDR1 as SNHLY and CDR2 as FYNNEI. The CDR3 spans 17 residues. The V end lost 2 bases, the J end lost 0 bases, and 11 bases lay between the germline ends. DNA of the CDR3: TGTGCCAGCAGTGAAAGAAACATCTTCTCTGGGGCCAACGTCCTGACTTTC. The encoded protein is CASSERNIFSGANVLTF.

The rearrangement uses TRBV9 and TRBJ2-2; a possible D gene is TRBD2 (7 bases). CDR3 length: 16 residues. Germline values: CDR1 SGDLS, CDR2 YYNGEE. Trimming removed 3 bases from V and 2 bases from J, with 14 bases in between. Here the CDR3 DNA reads TGTGCCAGCAGCGCCGGGGGGACACGTAACACCGGGGAGCTGTTTTTT. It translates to CASSAGGTRNTGELFF.

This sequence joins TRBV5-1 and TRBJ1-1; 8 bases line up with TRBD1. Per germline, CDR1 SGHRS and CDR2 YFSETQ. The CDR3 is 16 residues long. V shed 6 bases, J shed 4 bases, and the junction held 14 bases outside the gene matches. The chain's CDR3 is CASKLDRVGRGTEAFF. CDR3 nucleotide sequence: TGCGCCAGCAAGTTGGACAGGGTGGGTAGAGGCACTGAAGCTTTCTTT.

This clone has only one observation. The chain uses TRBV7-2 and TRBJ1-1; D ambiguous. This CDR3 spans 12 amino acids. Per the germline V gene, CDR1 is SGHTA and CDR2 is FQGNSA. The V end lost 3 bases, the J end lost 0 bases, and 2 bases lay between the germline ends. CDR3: CASSFVNTEAFF. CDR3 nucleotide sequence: TGTGCCAGCAGCTTCGTGAACACTGAAGCTTTCTTT. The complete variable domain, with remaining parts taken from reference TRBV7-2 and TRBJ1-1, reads GAGVSQSPSNKVTEKGKDVELRCDPISGHTALYWYRQSLGQGLEFLIYFQGNSAPDKSGLPSDRFSAERTGGSVSTLTIQRTQQEDSAVYLCASSFVNTEAFFGQGTRLTVV.

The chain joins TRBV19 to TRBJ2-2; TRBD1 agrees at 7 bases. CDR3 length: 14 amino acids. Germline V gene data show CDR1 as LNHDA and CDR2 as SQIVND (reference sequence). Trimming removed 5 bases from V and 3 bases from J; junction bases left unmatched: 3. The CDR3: CASSFQGDTGELFF. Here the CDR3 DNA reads TGTGCCAGTAGTTTCCAGGGGGACACCGGGGAGCTGTTTTTT.

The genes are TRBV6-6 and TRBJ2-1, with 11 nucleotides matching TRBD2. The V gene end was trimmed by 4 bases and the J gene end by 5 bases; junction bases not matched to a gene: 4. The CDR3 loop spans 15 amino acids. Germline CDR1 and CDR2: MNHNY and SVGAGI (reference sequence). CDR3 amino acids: CASSSGTSGNNEQFF. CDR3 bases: TGTGCCAGCAGTTCCGGGACTAGCGGAAACAATGAGCAGTTCTTC.

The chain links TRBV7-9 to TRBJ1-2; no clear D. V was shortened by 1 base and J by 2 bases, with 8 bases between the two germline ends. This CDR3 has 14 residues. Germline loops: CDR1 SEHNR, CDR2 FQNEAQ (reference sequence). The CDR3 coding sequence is TGTGCCAGCAGCTTAGGAGTCGGGAACTATGGCTACACCTTC. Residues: CASSLGVGNYGYTF. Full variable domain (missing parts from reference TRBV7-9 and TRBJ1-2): DTGVSQNPRHKITKRGQNVTFRCDPISEHNRLYWYRQTLGQGPEFLTYFQNEAQLEKSRLLSDRFSAERPKGSFSTLEIQRTEQGDSAMYLCASSLGVGNYGYTFGSGTRLTVV.

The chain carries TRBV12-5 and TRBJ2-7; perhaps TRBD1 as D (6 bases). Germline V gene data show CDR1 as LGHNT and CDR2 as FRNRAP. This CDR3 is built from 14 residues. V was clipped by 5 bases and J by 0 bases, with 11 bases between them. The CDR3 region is CASGRAGDSYEQYF. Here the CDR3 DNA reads TGTGCTAGTGGTCGTGCAGGGGACTCCTACGAGCAGTACTTC.

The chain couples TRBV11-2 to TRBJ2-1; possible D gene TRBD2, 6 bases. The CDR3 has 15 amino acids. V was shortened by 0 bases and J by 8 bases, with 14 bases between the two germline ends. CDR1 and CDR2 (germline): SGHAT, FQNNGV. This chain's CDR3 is CASSLELALGYEQFF. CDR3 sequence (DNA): TGTGCCAGCAGCTTAGAACTAGCTCTTGGATATGAGCAGTTCTTC.

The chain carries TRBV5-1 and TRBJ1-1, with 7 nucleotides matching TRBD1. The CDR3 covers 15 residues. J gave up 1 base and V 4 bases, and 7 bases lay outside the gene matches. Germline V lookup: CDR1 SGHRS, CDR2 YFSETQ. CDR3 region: CASSPWDRENTEAFF. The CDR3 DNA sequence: TGCGCCAGCAGCCCGTGGGACAGAGAGAACACTGAAGCTTTCTTT.

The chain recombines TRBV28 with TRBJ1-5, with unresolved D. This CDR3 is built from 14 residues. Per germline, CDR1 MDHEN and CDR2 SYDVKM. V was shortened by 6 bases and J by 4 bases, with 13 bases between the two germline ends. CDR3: CASRPTGSNQPQHF. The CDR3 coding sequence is TGTGCCAGCAGACCCACGGGATCGAATCAGCCCCAGCATTTT.

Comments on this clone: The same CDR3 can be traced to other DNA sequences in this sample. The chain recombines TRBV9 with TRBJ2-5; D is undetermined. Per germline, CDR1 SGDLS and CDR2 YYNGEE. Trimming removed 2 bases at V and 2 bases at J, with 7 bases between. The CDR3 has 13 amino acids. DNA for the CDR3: TGTGCCAGCAGCGTGGGCCAGCAAGAGACCCAGTACTTC. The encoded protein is CASSVGQQETQYF.